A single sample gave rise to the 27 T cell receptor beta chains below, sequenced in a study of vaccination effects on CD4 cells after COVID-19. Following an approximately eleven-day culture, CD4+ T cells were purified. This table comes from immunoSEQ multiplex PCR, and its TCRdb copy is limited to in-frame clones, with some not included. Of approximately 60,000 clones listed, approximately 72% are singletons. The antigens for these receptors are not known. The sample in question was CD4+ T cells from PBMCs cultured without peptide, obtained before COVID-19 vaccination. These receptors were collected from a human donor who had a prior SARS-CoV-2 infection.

The CDR3 nucleotides are TGTGCCAGCAGCTTAGGGGTCAGAAATACAGATACGCAGTATTTT. This sequence encodes CASSLGVRNTDTQYF. V and J are TRBV11-1 and TRBJ2-3; D is ambiguous. V lost 1 base to trimming and J lost 3 bases, with 11 bases between them. The CDR3 totals 15 residues. Germline-derived CDR1 and CDR2 are SGHAT and FQDESV (reference sequence).

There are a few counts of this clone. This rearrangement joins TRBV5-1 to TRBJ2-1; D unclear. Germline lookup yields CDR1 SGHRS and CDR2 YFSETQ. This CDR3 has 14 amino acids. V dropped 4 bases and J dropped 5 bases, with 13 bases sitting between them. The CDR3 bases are TGCGCCAGCAGCCTCGTGGGGTCTAACAATGAGCAGTTCTTC. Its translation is CASSLVGSNNEQFF.

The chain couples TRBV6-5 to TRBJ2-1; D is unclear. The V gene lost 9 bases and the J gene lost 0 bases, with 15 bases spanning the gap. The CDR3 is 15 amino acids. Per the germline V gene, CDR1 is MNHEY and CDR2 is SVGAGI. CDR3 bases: TGTGCCAGATCGGTTCGCATAGGCTCCTACAATGAGCAGTTCTTC. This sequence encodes CARSVRIGSYNEQFF.

Here the CDR3 DNA reads TGTGCCAGCAGCCAAAGGGCCGCCTCCCCATATAGCAATCAGCCCCAGCATTTT. This encodes CASSQRAASPYSNQPQHF. V usage is TRBV14 and J usage is TRBJ1-5; D call uncertain. V lost 2 bases, J lost 0 bases, and 17 bases lay in between. The germline V gene encodes CDR1 SGHDN and CDR2 FVKESK. The CDR3 extends over 18 amino acids.

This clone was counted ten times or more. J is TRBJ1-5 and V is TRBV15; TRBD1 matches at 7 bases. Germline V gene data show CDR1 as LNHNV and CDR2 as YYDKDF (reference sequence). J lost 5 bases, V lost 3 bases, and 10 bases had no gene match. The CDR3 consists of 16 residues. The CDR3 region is CATSRPQTGRYQPQHF. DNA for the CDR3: TGTGCCACCAGCAGGCCACAGACAGGGCGTTATCAGCCCCAGCATTTT.

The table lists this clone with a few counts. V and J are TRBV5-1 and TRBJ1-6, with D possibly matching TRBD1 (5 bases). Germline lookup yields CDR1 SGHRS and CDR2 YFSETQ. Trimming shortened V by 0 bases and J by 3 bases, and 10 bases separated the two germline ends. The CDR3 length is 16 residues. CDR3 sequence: CASSLGQGFYNSPLHF. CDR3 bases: TGCGCCAGCAGCTTGGGCCAGGGTTTCTATAATTCACCCCTCCACTTT.

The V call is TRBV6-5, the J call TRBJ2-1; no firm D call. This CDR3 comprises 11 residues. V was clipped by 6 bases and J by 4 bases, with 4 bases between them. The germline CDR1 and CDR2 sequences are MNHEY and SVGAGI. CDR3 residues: CASSQYNEQFF. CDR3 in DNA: TGTGCCAGCAGCCAGTACAATGAGCAGTTCTTC.

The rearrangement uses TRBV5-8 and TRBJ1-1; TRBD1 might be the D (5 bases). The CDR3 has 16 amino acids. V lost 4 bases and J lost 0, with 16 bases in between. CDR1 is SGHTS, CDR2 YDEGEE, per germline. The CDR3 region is CASSTLWGPMNTEAFF. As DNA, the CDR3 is TGTGCCAGCAGCACCCTTTGGGGCCCCATGAACACTGAAGCTTTCTTT.

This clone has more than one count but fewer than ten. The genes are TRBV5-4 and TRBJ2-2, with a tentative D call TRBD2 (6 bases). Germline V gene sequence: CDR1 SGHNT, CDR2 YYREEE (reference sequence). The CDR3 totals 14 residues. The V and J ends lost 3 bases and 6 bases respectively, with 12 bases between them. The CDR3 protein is CASSSASGAGELFF. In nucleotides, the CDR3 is TGTGCCAGCAGCTCGGCGTCGGGAGCCGGGGAGCTGTTTTTT.

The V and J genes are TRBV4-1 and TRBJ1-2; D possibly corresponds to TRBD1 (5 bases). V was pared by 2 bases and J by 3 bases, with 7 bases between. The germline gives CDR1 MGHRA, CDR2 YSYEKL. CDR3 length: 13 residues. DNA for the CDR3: TGCGCCAGCAGCCAACAGGGTGACTATGGCTACACCTTC. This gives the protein CASSQQGDYGYTF.

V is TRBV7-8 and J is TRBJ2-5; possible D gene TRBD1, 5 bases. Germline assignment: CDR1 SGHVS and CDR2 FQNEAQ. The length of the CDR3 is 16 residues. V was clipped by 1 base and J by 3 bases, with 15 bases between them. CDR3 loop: CASSLGFLGQKETQYF. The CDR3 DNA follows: TGTGCCAGCAGCTTAGGTTTCCTAGGACAAAAAGAGACCCAGTACTTC.

CDR3 nucleotide sequence: TGTGCCAGCAACCGGGACACGCAAGAGACCCAGTACTTC. Its protein product is CASNRDTQETQYF. The chain couples TRBV5-6 to TRBJ2-5; D possibly corresponds to TRBD1 (6 bases). The CDR3 length is 13 residues. In germline, CDR1 is SGHDT, CDR2 YYEEEE. Between the trimmed V and J ends, which lost 6 bases and 2 bases, there was a span of 11 bases.

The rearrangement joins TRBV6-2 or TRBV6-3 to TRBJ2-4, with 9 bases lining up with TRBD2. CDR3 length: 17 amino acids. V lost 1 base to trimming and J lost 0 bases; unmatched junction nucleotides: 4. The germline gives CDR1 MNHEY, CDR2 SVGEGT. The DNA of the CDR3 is TGTGCCAGCAGTTACTTGACTAGCGGTTTAGCCAAAAACATTCAGTACTTC. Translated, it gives CASSYLTSGLAKNIQYF.

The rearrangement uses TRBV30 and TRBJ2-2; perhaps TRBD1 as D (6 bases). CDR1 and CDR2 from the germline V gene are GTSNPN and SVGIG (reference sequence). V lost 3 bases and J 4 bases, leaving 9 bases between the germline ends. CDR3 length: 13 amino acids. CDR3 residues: CAWSADSTGELFF. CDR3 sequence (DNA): TGTGCCTGGAGCGCGGACAGCACCGGGGAGCTGTTTTTT.

The CDR3 loop is CASSRTSGIQETQYF. The CDR3 coding sequence is TGTGCCAGCTCAAGGACTAGCGGGATTCAAGAGACCCAGTACTTC. V and J are TRBV18 and TRBJ2-5; 12 nucleotides align to TRBD2. The CDR3 has 15 residues. Trimming at V came to 5 bases and at J to 2 bases, leaving 3 bases not matched to a gene. Germline CDR1 and CDR2: KGHSH and LQKENI.

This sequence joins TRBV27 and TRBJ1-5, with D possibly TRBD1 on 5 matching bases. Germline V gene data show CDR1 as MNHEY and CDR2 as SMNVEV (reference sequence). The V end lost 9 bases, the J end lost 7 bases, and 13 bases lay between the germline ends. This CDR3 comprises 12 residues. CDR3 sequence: CARGDDRQPQHF. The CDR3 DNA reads TGTGCCAGGGGGGACGACCGACAGCCCCAGCATTTT.

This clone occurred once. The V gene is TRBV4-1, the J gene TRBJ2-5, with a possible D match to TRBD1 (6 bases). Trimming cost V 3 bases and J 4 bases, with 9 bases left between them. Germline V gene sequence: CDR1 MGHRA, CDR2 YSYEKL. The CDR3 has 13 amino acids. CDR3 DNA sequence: TGCGCCAGCAGCCAGGACAGATCAGAGACCCAGTACTTC. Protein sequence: CASSQDRSETQYF.

The CDR3 region is CASSYSRGGLEQYF. Written as DNA, the CDR3 is TGTGCCAGCAGTTACTCGCGGGGAGGACTGGAGCAGTACTTC. This sequence joins TRBV6-5 and TRBJ2-7; a possible D gene is TRBD2 (6 bases). Germline V gene data show CDR1 as MNHEY and CDR2 as SVGAGI. This CDR3 contains 14 residues. V was clipped by 0 bases and J by 7 bases, with 13 bases between them.

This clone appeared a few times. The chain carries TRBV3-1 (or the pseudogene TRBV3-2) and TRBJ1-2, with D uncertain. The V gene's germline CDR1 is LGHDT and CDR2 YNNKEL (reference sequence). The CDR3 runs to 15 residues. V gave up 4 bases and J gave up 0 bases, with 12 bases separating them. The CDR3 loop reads CASSLRWRANYGYTF. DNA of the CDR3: TGTGCCAGCAGCCTGCGGTGGCGAGCTAACTATGGCTACACCTTC.

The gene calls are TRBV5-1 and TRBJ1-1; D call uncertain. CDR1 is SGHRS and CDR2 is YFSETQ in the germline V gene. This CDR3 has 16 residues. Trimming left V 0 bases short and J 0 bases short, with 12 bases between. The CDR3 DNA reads TGCGCCAGCAGCTTGGTGTTTGGGAACTTGAACACTGAAGCTTTCTTT. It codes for CASSLVFGNLNTEAFF.

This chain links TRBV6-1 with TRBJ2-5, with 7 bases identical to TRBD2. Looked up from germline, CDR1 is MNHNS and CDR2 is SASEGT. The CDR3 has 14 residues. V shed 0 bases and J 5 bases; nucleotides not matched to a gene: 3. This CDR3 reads CASSEAGRGETQYF. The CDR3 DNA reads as TGTGCCAGCAGTGAAGCAGGGCGGGGGGAGACCCAGTACTTC.

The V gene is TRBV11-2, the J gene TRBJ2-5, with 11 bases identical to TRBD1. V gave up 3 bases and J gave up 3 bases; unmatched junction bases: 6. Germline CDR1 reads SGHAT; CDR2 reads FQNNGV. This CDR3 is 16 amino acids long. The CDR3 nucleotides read TGTGCCAGCAGCTTTCGGACAGGGGGCCATGAAGAGACCCAGTACTTC. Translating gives CASSFRTGGHEETQYF.

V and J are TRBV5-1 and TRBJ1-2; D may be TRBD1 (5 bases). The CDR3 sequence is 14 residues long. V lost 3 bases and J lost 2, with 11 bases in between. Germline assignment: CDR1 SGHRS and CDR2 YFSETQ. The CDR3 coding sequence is TGCGCCAGCAGCTCCGGGGGGGGGAACTATGGCTACACCTTC. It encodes CASSSGGGNYGYTF.

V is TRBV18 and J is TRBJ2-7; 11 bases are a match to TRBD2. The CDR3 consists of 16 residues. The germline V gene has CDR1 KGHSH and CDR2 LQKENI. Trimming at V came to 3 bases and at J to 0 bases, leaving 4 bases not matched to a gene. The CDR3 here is CASSPAGLAGSYEQYF. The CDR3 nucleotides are TGTGCCAGCTCACCGGCTGGACTAGCGGGCTCCTACGAGCAGTACTTC. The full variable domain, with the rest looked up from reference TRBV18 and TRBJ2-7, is NAGVMQNPRHLVRRRGQEARLRCSPMKGHSHVYWYRQLPEEGLKFMVYLQKENIIDESGMPKERFSAEFPKEGPSILRIQQVVRGDSAAYFCASSPAGLAGSYEQYFGPGTRLTVT.

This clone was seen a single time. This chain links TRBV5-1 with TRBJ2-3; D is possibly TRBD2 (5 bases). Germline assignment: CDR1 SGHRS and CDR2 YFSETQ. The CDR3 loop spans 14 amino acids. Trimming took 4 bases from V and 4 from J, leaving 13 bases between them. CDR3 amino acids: CASSSTSGSDTQYF. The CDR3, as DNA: TGCGCCAGCAGCAGTACTAGTGGCTCAGATACGCAGTATTTT. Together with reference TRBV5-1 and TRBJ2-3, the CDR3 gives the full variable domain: KAGVTQTPRYLIKTRGQQVTLSCSPISGHRSVSWYQQTPGQGLQFLFEYFSETQRNKGNFPGRFSGRQFSNSRSEMNVSTLELGDSALYLCASSSTSGSDTQYFGPGTRLTVL.

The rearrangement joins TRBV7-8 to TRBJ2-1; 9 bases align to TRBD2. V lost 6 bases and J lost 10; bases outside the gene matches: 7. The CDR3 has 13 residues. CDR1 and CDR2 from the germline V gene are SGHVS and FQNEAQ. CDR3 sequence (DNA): TGTGCCAGCAGGCAGCGGGGGGCGCAAGAGCAGTTCTTC. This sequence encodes CASRQRGAQEQFF. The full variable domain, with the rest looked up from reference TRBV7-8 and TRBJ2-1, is GAGVSQSPRYKVAKRGQDVALRCDPISGHVSLFWYQQALGQGPEFLTYFQNEAQLDKSGLPSDRFFAERPEGSVSTLKIQRTQQEDSAVYLCASRQRGAQEQFFGPGTRLTVL.

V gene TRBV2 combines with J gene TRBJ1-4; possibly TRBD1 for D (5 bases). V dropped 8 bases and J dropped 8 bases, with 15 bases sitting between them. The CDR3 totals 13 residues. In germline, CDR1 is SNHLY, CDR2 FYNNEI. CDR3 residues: CASAGVGLEKLFF. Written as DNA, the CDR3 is TGTGCCAGCGCGGGGGTAGGGTTGGAAAAACTGTTTTTT.